This TCR beta chain was captured by sequencing in a study of blood T cell repertoires in COVID-19. Study as a whole: Samples taken during acute and convalescent COVID-19 were collected in the United States, Italy and Spain. T cells, B-cell-depleted T cells, or PBMCs provided the cDNA or gDNA that served as material.

How the authors handled the data: Reference gene primer amplification gave nucleated cell count estimates. Repertoires were generated with immunoSEQ multiplex PCR, while TCRdb's copy carries only in-frame clones and drops some. Clone size and V and J calls were adopted from that table, with D and trimming inferred from the DNA. This table has a few hundred thousand clones, around 90% appearing once. The specimen was peripheral blood. This clonotype was sampled from a man aged 35 to 55 with acute or convalescent COVID-19.

CDR3 bases: TGTGCCAGCAGTGGATGGAGCCCCTTAACTGGTTACACCTTC. This sequence encodes CASSGWSPLTGYTF. V gene TRBV25-1 combines with J gene TRBJ1-2; the D is unclear. Deletions cut 4 bases from V and 11 bases from J, with 20 bases between. Germline-derived CDR1 and CDR2 are MGHDK and SYGVNS. CDR3 size: 14 residues.